The 5 T cell receptor beta chains given below trace back to one sample, sequenced in a study of OX40 agonist ivuxolimab in advanced cancers. Profiling relied on immunoSEQ multiplex PCR, and the TCRdb table lists in-frame clones only, not all of them. Among tens of thousands of clones listed, 75% to 90% were seen once. Here the sequenced sample was CD4+ or CD8+ T cells sorted from blood, taken in a trial of the OX40 agonist ivuxolimab. The receptors were sampled from an adult with an advanced solid tumor such as melanoma, head and neck, liver or kidney cancer.

The chain has TRBV4-2 and TRBJ2-1, with unresolved D. The length of the CDR3 is 15 residues. Germline CDR1 is LGHNA and CDR2 is YNFKEQ. With 1 base removed from V and 3 bases from J, the gap between germline ends came to 10 bases. This CDR3 is CASSQVNYVYNEQFF. CDR3 sequence (DNA): TGTGCCAGCAGCCAAGTCAATTACGTCTACAATGAGCAGTTCTTC.

This clone was picked up a small number of times. As DNA, the CDR3 is TGCGCCAGCAGCCAAGTCACTGAGGAGGACACTGAAGCTTTCTTT. This translates into CASSQVTEEDTEAFF. V usage is TRBV4-1 and J usage is TRBJ1-1; the D is unclear. The germline V gene has CDR1 MGHRA and CDR2 YSYEKL. The CDR3 length is 15 residues. With 1 base removed from V and 3 bases from J, the gap between germline ends came to 12 bases.

The CDR3 sequence is CASSGTQGNEQYF. The CDR3 DNA is TGTGCCAGCAGTGGGACGCAGGGCAACGAGCAGTACTTC. This rearrangement joins TRBV2 to TRBJ2-7; possibly TRBD1 for D (5 bases). This CDR3 has 13 residues. CDR1 SNHLY and CDR2 FYNNEI come from the germline V gene. Trimming shortened V by 4 bases and J by 5 bases, and 12 bases separated the two germline ends. The variable domain in full, completed from reference TRBV2 and TRBJ2-7, reads EPEVTQTPSHQVTQMGQEVILRCVPISNHLYFYWYRQILGQKVEFLVSFYNNEISEKSEIFDDQFSVERPDGSNFTLKIRSTKLEDSAMYFCASSGTQGNEQYFGPGTRLTVT.

The rearrangement links TRBV5-6 to TRBJ2-5; D possibly corresponds to TRBD2 (6 bases). The DNA end is more similar to TRBJ2-7, so the J call may be wrong. The CDR3 sequence is 15 residues long. Germline loops: CDR1 SGHDT, CDR2 YYEEEE. CDR3 residues: CASSRVGGGVYEQYF. The CDR3 nucleotides are TGTGCCAGCAGCCGAGTGGGTGGAGGGGTCTACGAGCAGTACTTC.

This CDR3 reads CASSRQGGVTEAFF. The CDR3 nucleotides are TGTGCCAGCAGCCGTCAGGGCGGTGTCACTGAAGCTTTCTTT. The chain has TRBV4-2 and TRBJ1-1, with D possibly TRBD1 on 5 matching bases. This CDR3 has 14 residues. Trimming cost V 4 bases and J 4 bases, with 13 bases left between them. Germline V gives CDR1 LGHNA, CDR2 YNFKEQ.